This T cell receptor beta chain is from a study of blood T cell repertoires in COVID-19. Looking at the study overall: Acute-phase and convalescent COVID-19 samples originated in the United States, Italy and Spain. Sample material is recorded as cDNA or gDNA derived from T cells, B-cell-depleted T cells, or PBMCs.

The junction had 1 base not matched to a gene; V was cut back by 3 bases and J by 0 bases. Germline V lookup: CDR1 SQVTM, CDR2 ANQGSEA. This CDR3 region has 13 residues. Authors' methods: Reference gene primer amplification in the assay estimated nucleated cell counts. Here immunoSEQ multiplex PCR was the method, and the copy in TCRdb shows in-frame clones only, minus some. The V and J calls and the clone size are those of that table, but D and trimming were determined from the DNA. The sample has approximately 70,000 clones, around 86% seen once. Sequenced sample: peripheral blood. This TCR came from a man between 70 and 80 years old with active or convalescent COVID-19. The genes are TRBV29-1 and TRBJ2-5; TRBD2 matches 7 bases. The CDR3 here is CSVDRGDQETQYF. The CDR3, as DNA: TGCAGCGTTGATCGGGGGGACCAAGAGACCCAGTACTTC.